This entry describes one T cell receptor beta chain. This sample stems from a study of blood T cell repertoires in COVID-19. Study in general: The United States, Italy and Spain were the sources of the acute and convalescent COVID-19 samples. T cells, B-cell-depleted T cells, or PBMCs supplied cDNA or gDNA.

In the source study's methods: Amplifying reference gene primers gave estimates of nucleated cell counts. The method was immunoSEQ multiplex PCR; TCRdb's version includes in-frame clones alone and lacks a portion of them. V, J and clone size are taken as reported in that table, and D and trimming were inferred from the DNA itself. This table holds 200,000 to 300,000 clones, around 87% found once. The CDR3 covers 14 residues. CDR1 is KGHDR and CDR2 is SFDVKD in the germline V gene. V was pared by 4 bases and J by 10 bases, with 5 bases of the junction left unmatched. The sample comprised peripheral blood. This clonotype originated in a woman in her seventies with active or convalescent COVID-19. The V call is TRBV24-1, the J call TRBJ1-3, with 11 bases identical to TRBD1. The CDR3 DNA reads TGTGCCACCAGTGACCCGGGACAGGGGGGAACCATATATTTT. This codes for CATSDPGQGGTIYF.